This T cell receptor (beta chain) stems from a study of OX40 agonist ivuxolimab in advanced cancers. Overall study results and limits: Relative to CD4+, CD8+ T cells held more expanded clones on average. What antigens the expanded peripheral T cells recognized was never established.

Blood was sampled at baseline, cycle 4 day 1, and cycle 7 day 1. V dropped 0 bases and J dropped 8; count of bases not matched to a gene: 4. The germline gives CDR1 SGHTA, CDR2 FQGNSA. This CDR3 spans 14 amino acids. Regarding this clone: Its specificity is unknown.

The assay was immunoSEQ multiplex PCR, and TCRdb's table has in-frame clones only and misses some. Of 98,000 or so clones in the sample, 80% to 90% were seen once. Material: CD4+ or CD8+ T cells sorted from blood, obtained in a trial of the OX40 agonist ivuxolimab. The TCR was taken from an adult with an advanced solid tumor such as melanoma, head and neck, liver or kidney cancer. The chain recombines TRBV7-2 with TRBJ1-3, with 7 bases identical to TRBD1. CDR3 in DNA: TGTGCCAGCAGCTTAGCAGGGGGCGAGGACACCATATATTTT. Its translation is CASSLAGGEDTIYF.